Listed here is a single TCR beta chain. This specimen comes from a study of human CD8 memory T cell subsets. Cells that were CCR7+ PD-1- TIGIT- were defined as the stem-like memory CD8+ T cell population, referred to as TSTEM. By negative magnetic separation, total CD8+ T cells were enriched. The CDR3 loop spans 17 amino acids. Germline V gives CDR1 SGHDT, CDR2 YYEEEE. By UMI-labeled 5' RACE, the TCR beta libraries were made. Following a re-call of the 5' RACE reads, TCRdb has one entry per CDR3 protein and lacks DNA. The table lists some 10,000 distinct CDR3 sequences. Sequenced: CD8+ stem-like memory T cells (TSCM and TCM) sorted from PBMCs. Subset here: stem-like memory CD8 T cells (TSTEM), CCR7+ PD-1- TIGIT-. The rearrangement links TRBV5-6 to TRBJ2-1; TCRdb proposes TRBD1, but this gene call is untestable without DNA. The TCR comes from a human donor in good health. The CDR3 loop is CASSPRWQDRAYNEQFF.